Shown below are 26 T cell receptor beta chains from a single sample sequenced in a study of T cell responses to AZD1222 COVID-19 vaccine. TCRdb keeps only in-frame clones here, not all; method: immunoSEQ multiplex PCR. The profile covers 250,000 to 300,000 clones, with roughly 93% appearing a single time and roughly 0.5% taken by the ten largest. Sequenced here: peripheral blood, sampled 28 days after the second AZD1222 dose. The origin of the receptors is an adult who received the AZD1222 COVID-19 vaccine.

The chain couples TRBV5-1 to TRBJ1-3; possible D gene TRBD1, 6 bases. Trimming took 0 bases from V and 1 from J, leaving 14 bases between them. The germline V gene has CDR1 SGHRS and CDR2 YFSETQ. There are 17 residues in the CDR3. The DNA for the CDR3 is TGCGCCAGCAGCTTGGGCCCCCCAGGGGCGTCTGGAAACACCATATATTTT. Protein: CASSLGPPGASGNTIYF.

The chain is built from TRBV5-1 and TRBJ2-1, with 14 nucleotides matching TRBD2. V lost 4 bases and J lost 10; bases outside the gene matches: 4. The CDR3 covers 14 residues. From germline, CDR1 is SGHRS and CDR2 YFSETQ. Here the CDR3 DNA reads TGCGCCAGCAGCGCGGGACTAGCGGGGGAAGAGCAGTTCTTC. Its translation: CASSAGLAGEEQFF.

The chain couples TRBV2 to TRBJ2-5, with D maybe TRBD1 (5 bases). CDR3 length equals 14 residues. From germline, CDR1 is SNHLY and CDR2 FYNNEI. V dropped 5 bases and J dropped 4 bases, with 14 bases sitting between them. CDR3 loop: CASSPPGWGETQYF. CDR3 DNA sequence: TGTGCCAGCAGTCCACCAGGGTGGGGAGAGACCCAGTACTTC.

V usage is TRBV5-5 and J usage is TRBJ1-1; no definite D call. The CDR3 sequence is 11 residues long. V was cut by 2 bases and J by 6 bases, with 5 bases left in between. Germline V lookup: CDR1 SGHKS, CDR2 YYEKEE (reference sequence). The CDR3 protein is CASSLAAEAFF. The DNA of the CDR3 is TGTGCCAGCAGCTTAGCCGCTGAAGCTTTCTTT.

The chain recombines TRBV5-1 with TRBJ1-1; a possible D gene is TRBD1 (5 bases). The CDR3 sequence is 14 residues long. With 8 bases removed from V and 0 bases from J, the gap between germline ends came to 14 bases. The V gene's germline CDR1 is SGHRS and CDR2 YFSETQ. The CDR3 DNA sequence: TGCGCCAGTTCTACCGACAGCCTGAACACTGAAGCTTTCTTT. This translates into CASSTDSLNTEAFF.

This clone appeared a single time. This chain uses TRBV10-3 with TRBJ2-2; D not certain. Trimming left V 2 bases short and J 5 bases short, with 3 bases between. Germline CDR1 is ENHRY and CDR2 is SYGVKD. This CDR3 is built from 12 residues. For the CDR3, the DNA is TGTGCCATCAGTGAGGGAACCGGGGAGCTGTTTTTT. It is translated as CAISEGTGELFF.

The rearrangement joins TRBV28 to TRBJ1-3; perhaps TRBD1 as D (6 bases). This CDR3 contains 15 residues. The V end lost 3 bases, the J end lost 5 bases, and 14 bases lay between the germline ends. CDR1 and CDR2 (germline): MDHEN, SYDVKM. The CDR3 nucleotides are TGTGCCAGCAGTTTTACAGGGAATTTTCGAAACACCATATATTTT. It codes for CASSFTGNFRNTIYF.

The V and J genes are TRBV5-1 and TRBJ2-7; maybe TRBD2 (5 bases). CDR1 and CDR2 (germline): SGHRS, YFSETQ. The CDR3 runs 13 residues. Trimming removed 4 bases from V and 0 bases from J, with 8 bases in between. For the CDR3, the DNA is TGCGCCAGCAGCCCCGCGGGCTCCTACGAGCAGTACTTC. As protein: CASSPAGSYEQYF.

The V gene is TRBV5-5, the J gene TRBJ1-4, with no clear D. The V and J ends lost 4 bases and 5 bases respectively, with 12 bases between them. Germline CDR1 and CDR2: SGHKS and YYEKEE (reference sequence). This CDR3 has 14 residues. CDR3 in DNA: TGTGCCAGCAGCCCCAAATGGGGAAATGAAAAACTGTTTTTT. This gives the protein CASSPKWGNEKLFF. Full variable domain (rest looked up from reference TRBV5-5 and TRBJ1-4): DAGVTQSPTHLIKTRGQQVTLRCSPISGHKSVSWYQQVLGQGPQFIFQYYEKEERGRGNFPDRFSARQFPNYSSELNVNALLLGDSALYLCASSPKWGNEKLFFGSGTQLSVL.

The CDR3 is CASSGWTGEKEKLFF. The CDR3 bases are TGTGCCAGCAGCGGATGGACAGGGGAAAAAGAAAAACTGTTTTTT. The chain joins TRBV7-9 to TRBJ1-4, with 9 bases matching TRBD1. V dropped 5 bases and J dropped 8; count of bases not matched to a gene: 9. The CDR3 totals 15 residues. Germline CDR1 is SEHNR and CDR2 is FQNEAQ (reference sequence). Full variable domain (rest looked up from reference TRBV7-9 and TRBJ1-4): DTGVSQNPRHKITKRGQNVTFRCDPISEHNRLYWYRQTLGQGPEFLTYFQNEAQLEKSRLLSDRFSAERPKGSFSTLEIQRTEQGDSAMYLCASSGWTGEKEKLFFGSGTQLSVL.

The chain is built from TRBV5-1 and TRBJ2-5; 7 bases are a match to TRBD1. The CDR3 contains 11 residues. V dropped 7 bases and J dropped 5; count of bases not matched to a gene: 2. CDR1 is SGHRS and CDR2 is YFSETQ in the germline V gene. This chain's CDR3 is CASQGVETQYF. CDR3 sequence (DNA): TGCGCCAGCCAGGGGGTGGAGACCCAGTACTTC.

The CDR3 DNA follows: TGCGCCAGCAGCTCCGGACAGGGCGAGCACGAGCAGTACTTC. Amino acid sequence: CASSSGQGEHEQYF. The chain employs TRBV5-1 and TRBJ2-7, with 8 bases identical to TRBD1. The CDR3 spans 14 residues. The germline CDR1 and CDR2 sequences are SGHRS and YFSETQ. Unmatched junction bases numbered 7, after V lost 3 bases and J lost 5 bases.

This clone was seen only once. The CDR3 DNA sequence: TGCGCCAGCAGTTCCCAGTGGGGGGCCCCTCGCAACTATGGCTACACCTTC. It translates to CASSSQWGAPRNYGYTF. V gene TRBV10-2 combines with J gene TRBJ1-2; possibly TRBD1 for D (6 bases). From germline, CDR1 is WSHSY and CDR2 SAAADI. The CDR3 is 17 amino acids. Trimming left V 5 bases short and J 2 bases short, with 21 bases between.

The chain couples TRBV20-1 to TRBJ1-4, with D unclear. V lost 6 bases and J lost 8, with 7 bases in between. Germline CDR1 is DFQATT and CDR2 is SNEGSKA (reference sequence). CDR3 length: 10 residues. Here the CDR3 DNA reads TGCAGTGCCCCCAGGGAAAAACTGTTTTTT. Amino acids: CSAPREKLFF.

The gene calls are TRBV6-4 and TRBJ1-6; no definite D call. Trimming pared 4 bases from V and 0 bases from J, leaving 19 bases between. The CDR3 runs 19 residues. The V gene's germline CDR1 is MRHNA and CDR2 SNTAGT. In nucleotides, the CDR3 is TGTGCCAGCAGTGCCCCCCCAGGAGTAAGGAGCTCCTATAATTCACCCCTCCACTTT. Protein sequence: CASSAPPGVRSSYNSPLHF.

The chain links TRBV2 to TRBJ1-1; D ambiguous. Germline V gene data show CDR1 as SNHLY and CDR2 as FYNNEI. V lost 3 bases to trimming and J lost 1 base, with 6 bases between them. The CDR3 sequence is 13 residues long. The CDR3 DNA reads TGTGCCAGCAGTGATGCGGGGAACACTGAAGCTTTCTTT. It yields the protein CASSDAGNTEAFF. Full variable domain (rest looked up from reference TRBV2 and TRBJ1-1): EPEVTQTPSHQVTQMGQEVILRCVPISNHLYFYWYRQILGQKVEFLVSFYNNEISEKSEIFDDQFSVERPDGSNFTLKIRSTKLEDSAMYFCASSDAGNTEAFFGQGTRLTVV.

This sequence joins TRBV28 and TRBJ2-5, with D tentatively TRBD2 (6 bases). This CDR3 has 13 amino acids. Per the germline V gene, CDR1 is MDHEN and CDR2 is SYDVKM. Trimming cost V 5 bases and J 4 bases, with 11 bases left between them. The CDR3 is CASSGLAAETQYF. The CDR3 coding sequence is TGTGCCAGCAGTGGTTTAGCGGCAGAGACCCAGTACTTC.

The rearrangement joins TRBV5-1 to TRBJ1-4; D not certain. Germline CDR1 reads SGHRS; CDR2 reads YFSETQ. The CDR3 consists of 15 residues. V lost 0 bases and J 7 bases, leaving 13 bases between the germline ends. The CDR3 DNA reads as TGCGCCAGCAGCTTGGATGGAGAAGGTAGTGAAAAACTGTTTTTT. Translated: CASSLDGEGSEKLFF.

This clone came up a few times. The CDR3, as DNA: TGTGCCTGGACAGGGGTTAGGGGGGGAGAGCAGTACTTC. This codes for CAWTGVRGGEQYF. The chain combines TRBV30 with TRBJ2-7; tentative D call: TRBD2 (7 bases). There are 13 residues in the CDR3. V was cut by 4 bases and J by 7 bases, with 17 bases left in between. Germline V gene data show CDR1 as GTSNPN and CDR2 as SVGIG (reference sequence). Based on the CDR3 plus reference TRBV30 and TRBJ2-7, the full variable domain is SQTIHQWPATLVQPVGSPLSLECTVEGTSNPNLYWYRQAAGRGLQLLFYSVGIGQISSEVPQNLSASRPQDRQFILSSKKLLLSDSGFYLCAWTGVRGGEQYFGPGTRLTVT.

This chain links TRBV11-2 with TRBJ1-2; D gene unclear. This CDR3 region has 14 residues. The germline V gene encodes CDR1 SGHAT and CDR2 FQNNGV. Trimming shortened V by 0 bases and J by 9 bases, and 14 bases separated the two germline ends. The CDR3 is CASSLDLGSGSYTF. Written as DNA, the CDR3 is TGTGCCAGCAGCTTAGATCTCGGTAGCGGAAGCTACACCTTC.

The genes are TRBV2 and TRBJ1-4, with a weak D call TRBD1 (5 bases). Trimming removed 10 bases at V and 7 bases at J, with 16 bases between. The CDR3 contains 13 residues. Germline V gives CDR1 SNHLY, CDR2 FYNNEI. CDR3 DNA sequence: TGTGCCACCAGGGCGTTCGGGGGTGAAAAACTGTTTTTT. The encoded protein is CATRAFGGEKLFF.

The rearrangement uses TRBV27 and TRBJ1-5; 7 bases are shared with TRBD1. V lost 4 bases, J lost 1 base, and 4 bases stayed unmatched. Germline CDR1 MNHEY, CDR2 SMNVEV (reference sequence). The CDR3 has 15 amino acids. CDR3: CASSYEGASNQPQHF. The CDR3 DNA is TGTGCCAGCAGTTATGAGGGGGCGAGCAATCAGCCCCAGCATTTT.

The J gene is TRBJ2-1, the V gene TRBV24-1; either TRBD1 or TRBD2 may fit D (5 bases each). Trimming removed 4 bases from V and 2 bases from J, with 20 bases in between. This CDR3 has 18 residues. Germline V gene data show CDR1 as KGHDR and CDR2 as SFDVKD. The CDR3 DNA follows: TGTGCCACCAGTGAAACTTTAGGCGGGTCCAGGGCCTACAATGAGCAGTTCTTC. As protein: CATSETLGGSRAYNEQFF.

As for this clone: A read error may produce the germline difference seen at one junction end. The chain joins TRBV15 to TRBJ2-7; D unclear. The CDR3 has 13 amino acids. The germline V gene has CDR1 LNHNV and CDR2 YYDKDF (reference sequence). In DNA, the CDR3 is TGTGCCACCAGCAGAGGCCTCCCCGACGCCCGGGACTTC. Amino acids: CATSRGLPDARDF. Full variable domain (rest looked up from reference TRBV15 and TRBJ2-7): DAMVIQNPRYQVTQFGKPVTLSCSQTLNHNVMYWYQQKSSQAPKLLFHYYDKDFNNEADTPDNFQSRRPNTSFCFLDIRSPGLGDTAMYLCATSRGLPDARDFGPGTRLTVT.

The chain has TRBV6-5 and TRBJ2-7; weak D call: TRBD1 (5 bases). V was cut by 8 bases and J by 0 bases, with 11 bases left in between. This CDR3 is built from 13 residues. CDR1 is MNHEY, CDR2 SVGAGI, per germline. The CDR3 DNA reads as TGTGCCAGCCGACCACAGGCCTCCTACGAGCAGTACTTC. This sequence encodes CASRPQASYEQYF.

The V and J genes are TRBV11-3 and TRBJ2-5, with 7 bases that match TRBD2. J lost 5 bases, V lost 5 bases, and 14 bases had no gene match. Germline V gives CDR1 SGHNT, CDR2 YENEEA. This CDR3 comprises 16 residues. CDR3 nucleotides: TGTGCCAGCAGCACAGCCCGACTAGCTAAGTGGGAGACCCAGTACTTC. Protein sequence: CASSTARLAKWETQYF.